Sequencing of this TCR beta chain was carried out in a study of blood T cell repertoires in COVID-19. Study overall: The study drew acute and convalescent COVID-19 samples from the United States, Italy and Spain.

Original processing methods: Estimation of nucleated cell counts relied on the amplification of reference gene primers. The protocol was immunoSEQ multiplex PCR, while the TCRdb copy is restricted to in-frame clones and leaves out a portion. V, J and clone size were drawn from that table, and D and trimming were deduced from the DNA. The repertoire holds under 300,000 clones, 82% seen once, with 4.9% in the top ten. V lost 3 bases and J 5 bases, leaving 16 bases between the germline ends. The CDR3 runs 16 residues. From germline, CDR1 is LGHDT and CDR2 YNNKEL (reference sequence). The chain uses TRBV3-1 (or the pseudogene TRBV3-2) and TRBJ1-4; D not resolved. The sequence came from a woman aged 80 or over with active or convalescent COVID-19. Sequenced material: peripheral blood. In nucleotides, the CDR3 is TGTGCCAGCAGCCAGTTTCCGTGGGCCCAGAATGAAAAACTGTTTTTT. Translated: CASSQFPWAQNEKLFF.